The 26 T cell receptor beta chains below all came from one sample that was sequenced in a study of OX40 agonist ivuxolimab in advanced cancers. Sequencing used immunoSEQ multiplex PCR; TCRdb keeps in-frame clones, though not all of them. The sample has some 58,000 clones, about nine tenths seen once. Sequenced material: CD4+ or CD8+ T cells sorted from blood, taken in a trial of the OX40 agonist ivuxolimab. These receptor sequences come from an adult with an advanced solid tumor such as melanoma, head and neck, liver or kidney cancer.

The V call is TRBV6-5, the J call TRBJ2-5, with 7 bases matching TRBD1. Germline CDR1 reads MNHEY; CDR2 reads SVGAGI. V gave up 6 bases and J gave up 1 base; unmatched junction bases: 8. The CDR3 totals 15 residues. CDR3 nucleotide sequence: TGTGCCAGCAGCCCCGGGACAGCCATCCAAGAGACCCAGTACTTC. The encoded protein is CASSPGTAIQETQYF.

The rearrangement links TRBV5-4 to TRBJ2-2; 9 bases line up with TRBD1. The CDR3 runs 16 residues. Germline V CDR1 and CDR2: SGHNT, YYREEE (reference sequence). Unmatched junction bases numbered 4, after V lost 3 bases and J lost 1 base. Here the CDR3 reads CASSSGTGRNTGELFF. DNA for the CDR3: TGTGCCAGCAGCTCGGGGACAGGGCGGAACACCGGGGAGCTGTTTTTT.

This chain uses TRBV6-5 with TRBJ1-1; maybe TRBD1 (6 bases). Germline CDR1 MNHEY, CDR2 SVGAGI. There are 12 residues in the CDR3. V was shortened by 5 bases and J by 7 bases, with 11 bases between the two germline ends. The CDR3, as DNA: TGTGCCAGCAGTGGGGGGACAATTGAAGCTTTCTTT. Protein product: CASSGGTIEAFF.

V gene TRBV27 combines with J gene TRBJ2-2; 9 bases match TRBD2. This CDR3 is 15 amino acids long. Trimming took 6 bases from V and 6 from J; bases not matched to a gene: 8. The germline V gene encodes CDR1 MNHEY and CDR2 SMNVEV (reference sequence). CDR3 bases: TGTGCCAGCAGCCTTAGCGGGAGATCCCCCGGGGAGCTGTTTTTT. Protein product: CASSLSGRSPGELFF.

The chain uses TRBV5-1 and TRBJ1-4, with no clear D. Germline loops: CDR1 SGHRS, CDR2 YFSETQ. The CDR3 spans 16 residues. Trimming stripped 4 bases from V and 6 bases from J, with 19 bases between. The CDR3 protein is CASSRSGGKGDEKLFF. The CDR3 DNA reads TGCGCCAGCAGCCGCTCCGGAGGGAAGGGAGATGAAAAACTGTTTTTT.

This clone was seen a handful of times. This chain joins TRBV18 and TRBJ2-5, with D unclear. Germline CDR1 is KGHSH and CDR2 is LQKENI. V lost 3 bases and J 1 base, leaving 9 bases between the germline ends. This CDR3 has 14 amino acids. The CDR3 DNA sequence: TGTGCCAGCTCACCTTTGGCAGCCCAAGAGACCCAGTACTTC. Translating it yields CASSPLAAQETQYF.

The chain carries TRBV18 and TRBJ1-1; D is undetermined. The CDR3 is 17 residues long. V lost 0 bases and J lost 0, with 14 bases in between. Germline V gives CDR1 KGHSH, CDR2 LQKENI. CDR3 nucleotides: TGTGCCAGCTCACCACCGAGGCCCATAAAGATGAACACTGAAGCTTTCTTT. This sequence encodes CASSPPRPIKMNTEAFF. Based on the CDR3 plus reference TRBV18 and TRBJ1-1, the full variable domain is NAGVMQNPRHLVRRRGQEARLRCSPMKGHSHVYWYRQLPEEGLKFMVYLQKENIIDESGMPKERFSAEFPKEGPSILRIQQVVRGDSAAYFCASSPPRPIKMNTEAFFGQGTRLTVV.

This rearrangement joins TRBV19 to TRBJ2-7, with D possibly TRBD2 on 5 matching bases. Germline CDR1 LNHDA, CDR2 SQIVND (reference sequence). The CDR3 contains 14 residues. Trimming took off 5 bases at V and 2 bases at J, with 13 bases between the two ends. CDR3 bases: TGTGCCAGTAGTCTCCAGGCGAGGGCCTACGAGCAGTACTTC. It is translated as CASSLQARAYEQYF.

The chain employs TRBV5-8 and TRBJ1-1; possibly TRBD1 for D (5 bases). CDR3 length equals 14 residues. CDR1 is SGHTS, CDR2 YDEGEE, per germline. The V end lost 0 bases, the J end lost 5 bases, and 11 bases lay between the germline ends. CDR3 sequence (DNA): TGTGCCAGCAGCTTGGGACAGTTTAGGACTGAAGCTTTCTTT. Translation: CASSLGQFRTEAFF.

This clone was seen once. V and J are TRBV29-1 and TRBJ2-6; no definite D call. Germline CDR1 reads SQVTM; CDR2 reads ANQGSEA. Trimming removed 0 bases at V and 3 bases at J, with 0 bases between. CDR3 size: 12 residues. DNA for the CDR3: TGCAGCGTTGAAGATGGGGCCAACGTCCTGACTTTC. It specifies CSVEDGANVLTF.

This sequence joins TRBV19 and TRBJ2-5; 7 bases align to TRBD2. Trimming at V came to 7 bases and at J to 5 bases, leaving 10 bases not matched to a gene. Germline V gene lookup returns CDR1 LNHDA and CDR2 SQIVND (reference sequence). There are 14 residues in the CDR3. The CDR3 DNA is TGTGCCAGTACCCCGGGGACTACGAGGGAGACCCAGTACTTC. Translation gives CASTPGTTRETQYF. The full variable domain, in which reference TRBV19 and TRBJ2-5 provide the parts outside the CDR3, is DGGITQSPKYLFRKEGQNVTLSCEQNLNHDAMYWYRQDPGQGLRLIYYSQIVNDFQKGDIAEGYSVSREKKESFPLTVTSAQKNPTAFYLCASTPGTTRETQYFGPGTRLLVL.

The chain carries TRBV10-1 and TRBJ1-2; 12 positions agree with TRBD1. There are 15 residues in the CDR3. The junction had 6 bases not matched to a gene; V was cut back by 6 bases and J by 4 bases. CDR1 and CDR2 from the germline V gene are WNHNN and SYGVQD (reference sequence). For the CDR3, the DNA is TGCGCCAGCAGGGCCGGGACAGGGGGCCCCTATGGCTACACCTTC. This codes for CASRAGTGGPYGYTF.

The rearrangement joins TRBV9 to TRBJ2-2; D not resolved. Germline loops: CDR1 SGDLS, CDR2 YYNGEE. The CDR3 has 15 residues. V dropped 0 bases and J dropped 5 bases, with 11 bases sitting between them. The CDR3: CASSVDGRWTGELFF. As DNA, the CDR3 is TGTGCCAGCAGCGTAGATGGCAGATGGACCGGGGAGCTGTTTTTT.

The rearrangement uses TRBV6-6 and TRBJ1-3; perhaps TRBD1 as D (5 bases). The ends were cut back, 9 bases at V and 0 bases at J, with 18 bases in the middle. Germline assignment: CDR1 MNHNY and CDR2 SVGAGI (reference sequence). The CDR3 is 16 amino acids. In DNA form, the CDR3 reads TGTGCCAGTAATTCGCCGGGGGTCATCTCTGGAAACACCATATATTTT. It specifies CASNSPGVISGNTIYF.

The genes are TRBV28 and TRBJ1-1; D gene uncertain. Trimming took 10 bases from V and 0 from J, leaving 6 bases between them. The CDR3 runs to 11 residues. Germline V gene data show CDR1 as MDHEN and CDR2 as SYDVKM. The CDR3 sequence is CATKLNTEAFF. DNA of the CDR3: TGTGCCACTAAACTGAACACTGAAGCTTTCTTT.

This clone was found once. The CDR3 region is CASSRALKYGYTF. The CDR3 DNA reads TGTGCCAGCAGCAGGGCCCTCAAGTATGGCTACACCTTC. The rearrangement uses TRBV28 and TRBJ1-2, with D perhaps TRBD1 (5 bases). Germline V lookup: CDR1 MDHEN, CDR2 SYDVKM. The CDR3 has 13 residues. The ends were cut back, 6 bases at V and 5 bases at J, with 13 bases in the middle.

The chain carries TRBV5-1 and TRBJ2-5; D gene uncertain. The germline gives CDR1 SGHRS, CDR2 YFSETQ. Trimming left V 0 bases short and J 5 bases short, with 11 bases between. The length of the CDR3 is 14 residues. The CDR3 DNA is TGCGCCAGCAGCTTGGCTGGTCCCCAGGAGACCCAGTACTTC. Translated: CASSLAGPQETQYF. The variable domain in full, completed from reference TRBV5-1 and TRBJ2-5, reads KAGVTQTPRYLIKTRGQQVTLSCSPISGHRSVSWYQQTPGQGLQFLFEYFSETQRNKGNFPGRFSGRQFSNSRSEMNVSTLELGDSALYLCASSLAGPQETQYFGPGTRLLVL.

J is TRBJ2-5 and V is TRBV19; TRBD2 matches at 8 bases. CDR1 and CDR2 (germline): LNHDA, SQIVND (reference sequence). V lost 1 base and J lost 6; bases outside the gene matches: 10. CDR3 length: 16 residues. The CDR3, as DNA: TGTGCCAGTAGTATAGGGTTGGCGGGAGGTGAGAAGACCCAGTACTTC. This gives the protein CASSIGLAGGEKTQYF.

J is TRBJ2-1 and V is TRBV20-1; 7 bases map to TRBD1. V lost 8 bases and J lost 7; bases outside the gene matches: 5. Looked up from germline, CDR1 is DFQATT and CDR2 is SNEGSKA (reference sequence). The CDR3 has 11 amino acids. The CDR3 DNA reads TGCAGTATAGACAGGGAGAATGAGCAGTTCTTC. Its translation is CSIDRENEQFF.

The rearrangement links TRBV30 to TRBJ2-5; D call uncertain. The V gene lost 0 bases and the J gene lost 0 bases, with 5 bases spanning the gap. The length of the CDR3 is 13 residues. Germline V gene data show CDR1 as GTSNPN and CDR2 as SVGIG (reference sequence). CDR3 bases: TGTGCCTGGAGTGTGAGACACCAAGAGACCCAGTACTTC. This translates into CAWSVRHQETQYF.

CDR3 nucleotides: TGTGCCAGCAGTTACTCGGGCGTCCCAGTGAGCTACACCTTC. It encodes CASSYSGVPVSYTF. This chain links TRBV6-5 with TRBJ1-2; D unclear. The germline V gene has CDR1 MNHEY and CDR2 SVGAGI. V was trimmed by 0 bases and J by 9 bases, leaving 14 bases between them. The CDR3 consists of 14 residues.

The CDR3 DNA sequence: TGTGCCAGCAGCTTAGTGTCAGCAAGGGGAAACATTCAGTACTTC. Amino acids: CASSLVSARGNIQYF. V is TRBV7-2 and J is TRBJ2-4; maybe TRBD1 (5 bases). The CDR3 contains 15 residues. Germline CDR1 reads SGHTA; CDR2 reads FQGNSA. V lost 1 base to trimming and J lost 6 bases, with 13 bases between them.

For the CDR3, the DNA is TGTGCCAGCAGCCCAACGGACACTGAAGCTTTCTTT. Its translation is CASSPTDTEAFF. The chain has TRBV9 and TRBJ1-1; D is ambiguous. The CDR3 has 12 amino acids. V was shortened by 4 bases and J by 3 bases, with 7 bases between the two germline ends. Per the germline V gene, CDR1 is SGDLS and CDR2 is YYNGEE.

The chain has TRBV29-1 and TRBJ1-5; 10 nucleotides match TRBD1. J gave up 7 bases and V 6 bases, and 6 bases lay outside the gene matches. Germline loops: CDR1 SQVTM, CDR2 ANQGSEA. The CDR3 covers 13 residues. This CDR3 is CSVTGGAGQPQHF. The CDR3 DNA is TGCAGCGTGACAGGGGGCGCGGGACAGCCCCAGCATTTT.

CDR3 sequence: CASSEEVRGEQYF. The CDR3 DNA follows: TGTGCCAGCAGTGAAGAGGTGAGAGGGGAGCAGTACTTC. The chain links TRBV2 to TRBJ2-7; maybe TRBD2 (5 bases). Trimming cost V 1 base and J 7 bases, with 11 bases left between them. CDR3 length: 13 residues. Germline CDR1 and CDR2: SNHLY and FYNNEI.

The CDR3 here is CASRQRSSGRARAKNIQYF. The CDR3 nucleotides read TGTGCCAGCAGGCAAAGGTCTAGCGGGAGGGCCAGGGCCAAAAACATTCAGTACTTC. V is TRBV2 and J is TRBJ2-4; 12 bases line up with TRBD2. Trimming took 6 bases from V and 1 from J; bases not matched to a gene: 13. The CDR3 runs to 19 residues. Germline assignment: CDR1 SNHLY and CDR2 FYNNEI.